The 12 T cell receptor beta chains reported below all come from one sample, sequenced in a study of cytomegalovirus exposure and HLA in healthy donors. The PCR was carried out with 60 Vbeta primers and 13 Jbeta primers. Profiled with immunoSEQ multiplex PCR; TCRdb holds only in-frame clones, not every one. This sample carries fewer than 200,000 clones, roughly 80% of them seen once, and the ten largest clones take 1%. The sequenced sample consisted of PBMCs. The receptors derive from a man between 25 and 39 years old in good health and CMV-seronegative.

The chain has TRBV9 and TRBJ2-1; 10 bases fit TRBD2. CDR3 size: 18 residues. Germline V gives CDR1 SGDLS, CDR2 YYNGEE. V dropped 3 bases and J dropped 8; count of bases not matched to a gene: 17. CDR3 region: CASSAHLPAGGPPHEQFF. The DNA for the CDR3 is TGTGCCAGCAGCGCCCACCTACCAGCGGGAGGGCCACCCCATGAGCAGTTCTTC.

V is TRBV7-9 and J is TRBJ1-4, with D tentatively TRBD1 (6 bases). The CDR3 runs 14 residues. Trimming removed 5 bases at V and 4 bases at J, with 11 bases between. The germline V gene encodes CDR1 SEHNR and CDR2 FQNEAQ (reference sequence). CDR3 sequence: CASSQDSHNEKLFF. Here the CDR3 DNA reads TGTGCCAGCAGCCAGGACAGCCATAATGAAAAACTGTTTTTT. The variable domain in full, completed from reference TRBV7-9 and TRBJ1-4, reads DTGVSQNPRHKITKRGQNVTFRCDPISEHNRLYWYRQTLGQGPEFLTYFQNEAQLEKSRLLSDRFSAERPKGSFSTLEIQRTEQGDSAMYLCASSQDSHNEKLFFGSGTQLSVL.

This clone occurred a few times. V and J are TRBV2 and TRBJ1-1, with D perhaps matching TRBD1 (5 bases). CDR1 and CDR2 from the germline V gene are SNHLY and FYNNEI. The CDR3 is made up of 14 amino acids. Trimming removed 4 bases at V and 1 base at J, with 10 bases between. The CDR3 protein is CASSVDRGNTEAFF. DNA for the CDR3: TGTGCCAGCAGTGTTGACAGAGGGAACACTGAAGCTTTCTTT. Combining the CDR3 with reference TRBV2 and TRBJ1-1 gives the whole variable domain EPEVTQTPSHQVTQMGQEVILRCVPISNHLYFYWYRQILGQKVEFLVSFYNNEISEKSEIFDDQFSVERPDGSNFTLKIRSTKLEDSAMYFCASSVDRGNTEAFFGQGTRLTVV.

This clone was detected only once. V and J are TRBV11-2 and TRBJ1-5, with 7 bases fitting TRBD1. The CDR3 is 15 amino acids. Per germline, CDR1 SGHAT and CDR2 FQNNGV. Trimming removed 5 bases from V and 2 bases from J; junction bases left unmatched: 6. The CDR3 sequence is CASSLNTGGNQPQHF. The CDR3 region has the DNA TGTGCCAGCAGCCTAAACACAGGGGGCAATCAGCCCCAGCATTTT. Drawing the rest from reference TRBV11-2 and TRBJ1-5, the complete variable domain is EAGVAQSPRYKIIEKRQSVAFWCNPISGHATLYWYQQILGQGPKLLIQFQNNGVVDDSQLPKDRFSAERLKGVDSTLKIQPAKLEDSAVYLCASSLNTGGNQPQHFGDGTRLSIL.

The CDR3 region is CASSQAGGGYEQFF. The CDR3, as DNA: TGTGCCAGCAGCCAAGCGGGAGGGGGCTATGAGCAGTTCTTC. The chain couples TRBV4-2 to TRBJ2-1; possibly TRBD2 for D (8 bases). V gave up 1 base and J gave up 8 bases, with 12 bases separating them. This CDR3 has 14 residues. Germline V gene sequence: CDR1 LGHNA, CDR2 YNFKEQ.

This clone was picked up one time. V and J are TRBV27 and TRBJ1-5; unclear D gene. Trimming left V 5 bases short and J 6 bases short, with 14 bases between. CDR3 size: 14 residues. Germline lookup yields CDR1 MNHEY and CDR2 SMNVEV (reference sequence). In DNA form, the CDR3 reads TGTGCCAGCAGTCAGCGGGGTATGAGTCAGCCCCAGCATTTT. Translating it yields CASSQRGMSQPQHF.

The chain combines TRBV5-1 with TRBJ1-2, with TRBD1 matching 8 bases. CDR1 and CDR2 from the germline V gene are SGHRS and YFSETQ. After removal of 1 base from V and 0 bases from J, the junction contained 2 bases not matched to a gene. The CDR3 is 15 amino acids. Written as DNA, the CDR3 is TGCGCCAGCAGCTTGCACAGGGGGTCTAACTATGGCTACACCTTC. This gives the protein CASSLHRGSNYGYTF.

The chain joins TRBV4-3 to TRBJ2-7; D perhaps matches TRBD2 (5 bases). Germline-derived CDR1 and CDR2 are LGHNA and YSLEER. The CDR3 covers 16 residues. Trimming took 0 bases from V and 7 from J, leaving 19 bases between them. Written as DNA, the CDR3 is TGCGCCAGCAGCCAAGACCCGACCCGCGCCACGGGAGAGCAGTACTTC. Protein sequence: CASSQDPTRATGEQYF.

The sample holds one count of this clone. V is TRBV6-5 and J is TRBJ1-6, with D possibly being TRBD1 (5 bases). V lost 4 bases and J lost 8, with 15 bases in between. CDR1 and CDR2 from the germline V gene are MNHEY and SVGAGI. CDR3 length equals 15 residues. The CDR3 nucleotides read TGTGCCAGCAGTTCGGGGGGTTGGTCGTATTCACCCCTCCACTTT. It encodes CASSSGGWSYSPLHF.

The CDR3 spells CASSLVHSSGANVLTF. The CDR3 region has the DNA TGTGCCAGCAGCTTAGTCCACAGCTCTGGGGCCAACGTCCTGACTTTC. J is TRBJ2-6 and V is TRBV7-8, with D unresolved. The CDR3 extends over 16 amino acids. The V end was cut by 1 base, the J end by 0 bases, with 7 bases between. Germline-derived CDR1 and CDR2 are SGHVS and FQNEAQ.

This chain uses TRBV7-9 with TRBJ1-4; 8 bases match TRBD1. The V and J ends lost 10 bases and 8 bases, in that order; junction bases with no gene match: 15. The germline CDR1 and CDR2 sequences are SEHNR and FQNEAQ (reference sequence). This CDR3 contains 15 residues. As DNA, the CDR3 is TGTGCCACCCCGACAGGGGAGGATGGGGGGGAAAAACTGTTTTTT. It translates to CATPTGEDGGEKLFF. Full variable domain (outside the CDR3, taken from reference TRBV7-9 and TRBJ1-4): DTGVSQNPRHKITKRGQNVTFRCDPISEHNRLYWYRQTLGQGPEFLTYFQNEAQLEKSRLLSDRFSAERPKGSFSTLEIQRTEQGDSAMYLCATPTGEDGGEKLFFGSGTQLSVL.

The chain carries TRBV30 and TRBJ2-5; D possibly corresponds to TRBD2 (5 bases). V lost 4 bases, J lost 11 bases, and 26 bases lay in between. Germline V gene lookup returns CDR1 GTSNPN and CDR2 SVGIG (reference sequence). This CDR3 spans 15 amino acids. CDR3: CAWKSGRSGIGEQYF. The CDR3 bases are TGTGCCTGGAAGAGTGGAAGGTCGGGGATCGGAGAGCAGTACTTC.